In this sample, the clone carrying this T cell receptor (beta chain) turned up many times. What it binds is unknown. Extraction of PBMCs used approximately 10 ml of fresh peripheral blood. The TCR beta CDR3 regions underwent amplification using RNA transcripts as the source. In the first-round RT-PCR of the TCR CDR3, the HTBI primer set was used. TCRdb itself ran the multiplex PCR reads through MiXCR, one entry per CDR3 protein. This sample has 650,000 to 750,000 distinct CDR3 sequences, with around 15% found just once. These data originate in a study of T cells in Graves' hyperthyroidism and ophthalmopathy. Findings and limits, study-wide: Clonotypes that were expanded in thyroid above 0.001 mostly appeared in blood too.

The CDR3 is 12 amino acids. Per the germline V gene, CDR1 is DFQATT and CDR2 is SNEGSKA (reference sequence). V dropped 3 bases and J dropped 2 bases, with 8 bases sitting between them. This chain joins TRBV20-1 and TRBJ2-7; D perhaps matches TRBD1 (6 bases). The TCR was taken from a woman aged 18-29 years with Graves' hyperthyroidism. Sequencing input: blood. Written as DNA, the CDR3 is TGCAGTGCTAGGGGGGCCACCTACGAGCAGTACTTC. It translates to CSARGATYEQYF.